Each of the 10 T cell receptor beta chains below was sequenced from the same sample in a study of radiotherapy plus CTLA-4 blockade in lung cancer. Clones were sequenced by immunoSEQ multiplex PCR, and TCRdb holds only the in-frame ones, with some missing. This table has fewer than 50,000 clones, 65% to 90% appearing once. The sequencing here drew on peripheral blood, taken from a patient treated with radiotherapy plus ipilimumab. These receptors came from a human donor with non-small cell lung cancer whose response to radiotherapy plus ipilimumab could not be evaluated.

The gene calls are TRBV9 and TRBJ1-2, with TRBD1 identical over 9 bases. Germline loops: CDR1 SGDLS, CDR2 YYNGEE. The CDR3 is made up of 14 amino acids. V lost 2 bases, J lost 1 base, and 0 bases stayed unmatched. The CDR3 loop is CASSVGQGNYGYTF. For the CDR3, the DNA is TGTGCCAGCAGCGTGGGACAGGGTAACTATGGCTACACCTTC.

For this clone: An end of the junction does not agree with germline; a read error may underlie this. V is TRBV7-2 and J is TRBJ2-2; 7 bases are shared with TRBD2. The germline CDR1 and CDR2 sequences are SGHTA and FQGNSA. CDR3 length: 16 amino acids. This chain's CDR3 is CVSSLAPGGNTGELFF. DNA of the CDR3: TGTGTCAGCAGCTTAGCCCCGGGGGGGAACACCGGGGAGCTGTTTTTT.

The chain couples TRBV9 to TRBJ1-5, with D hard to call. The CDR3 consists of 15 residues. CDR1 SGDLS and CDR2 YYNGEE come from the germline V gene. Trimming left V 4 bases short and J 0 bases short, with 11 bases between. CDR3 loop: CASSRERYSNQPQHF. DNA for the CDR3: TGTGCCAGCAGCCGAGAACGATATAGCAATCAGCCCCAGCATTTT. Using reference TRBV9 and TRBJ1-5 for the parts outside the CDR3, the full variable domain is DSGVTQTPKHLITATGQRVTLRCSPRSGDLSVYWYQQSLDQGLQFLIQYYNGEERAKGNILERFSAQQFPDLHSELNLSSLELGDSALYFCASSRERYSNQPQHFGDGTRLSIL.

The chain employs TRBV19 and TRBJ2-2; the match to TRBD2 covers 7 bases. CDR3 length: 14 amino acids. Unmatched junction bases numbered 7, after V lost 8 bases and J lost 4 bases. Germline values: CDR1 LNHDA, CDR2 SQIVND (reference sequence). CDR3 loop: CASSGGYFTGELFF. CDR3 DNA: TGTGCCAGTTCGGGGGGATATTTCACCGGGGAGCTGTTTTTT.

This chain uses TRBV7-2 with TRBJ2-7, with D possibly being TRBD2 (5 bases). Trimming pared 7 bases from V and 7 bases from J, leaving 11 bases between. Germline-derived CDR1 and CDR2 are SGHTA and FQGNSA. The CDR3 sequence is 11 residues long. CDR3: CASTRGWEQYF. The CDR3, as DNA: TGTGCCAGCACCCGAGGGTGGGAGCAGTACTTC.

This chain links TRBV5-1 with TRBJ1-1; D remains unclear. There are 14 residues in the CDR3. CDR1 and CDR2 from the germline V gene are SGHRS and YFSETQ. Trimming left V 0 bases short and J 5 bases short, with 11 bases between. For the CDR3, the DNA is TGCGCCAGCAGCTTGGCTTCGGGAGGGACTGAAGCTTTCTTT. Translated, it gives CASSLASGGTEAFF.

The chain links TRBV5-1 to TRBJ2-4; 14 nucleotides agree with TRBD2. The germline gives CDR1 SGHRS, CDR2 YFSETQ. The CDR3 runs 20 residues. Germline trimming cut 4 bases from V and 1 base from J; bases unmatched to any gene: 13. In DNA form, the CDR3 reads TGCGCCAGCAGCGACCGTCCGGGACTAGCGGGAGCTACGGCCAAAAACATTCAGTACTTC. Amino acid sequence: CASSDRPGLAGATAKNIQYF.

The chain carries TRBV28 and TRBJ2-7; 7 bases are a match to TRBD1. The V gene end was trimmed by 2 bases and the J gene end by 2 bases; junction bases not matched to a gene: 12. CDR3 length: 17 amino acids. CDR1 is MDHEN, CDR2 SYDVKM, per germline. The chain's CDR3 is CASSLATPGQRPYEQYF. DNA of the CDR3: TGTGCCAGCAGTTTAGCCACGCCGGGACAGAGGCCCTACGAGCAGTACTTC.

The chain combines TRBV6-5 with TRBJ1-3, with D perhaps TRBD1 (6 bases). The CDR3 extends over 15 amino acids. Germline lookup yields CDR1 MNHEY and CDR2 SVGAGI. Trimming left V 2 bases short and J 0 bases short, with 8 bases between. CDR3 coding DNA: TGTGCCAGCAGTTACGGGGACACCTCTGGAAACACCATATATTTT. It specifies CASSYGDTSGNTIYF.

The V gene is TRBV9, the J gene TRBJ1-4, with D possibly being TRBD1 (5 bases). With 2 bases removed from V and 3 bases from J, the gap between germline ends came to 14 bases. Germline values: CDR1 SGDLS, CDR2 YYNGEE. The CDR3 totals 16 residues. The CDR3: CASSVAPDISNEKLFF. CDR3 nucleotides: TGTGCCAGCAGCGTGGCGCCGGACATATCTAATGAAAAACTGTTTTTT.